This T cell receptor beta chain appears in the sequencing data of a study of long-term antiretroviral therapy in people with HIV. Study background: First collections came about a decade before the 2015 immediate-ART recommendation. Broader study findings: Possibly under older ART regimens, blood was drawn between the mid-2000s and the late 2010s.

They ran version v3.0 of the immunoSEQ assay at survey level. Using immunoSEQ multiplex PCR, the repertoire was profiled, and TCRdb retains in-frame clones only, with some absent. Here the sample spans more than 12,000 clones, 77% being singletons. Each HIV-infected participant was given treatment in the United States. Roughly 0.85-10 million cryopreserved PBMC were held in samples before DNA extraction. With respect to this clone: Its antigen is currently unknown.

Deletions cut 0 bases from V and 7 bases from J, with 7 bases between. Germline CDR1 and CDR2: SGHRS and YFSETQ. This CDR3 spans 12 amino acids. The rearrangement uses TRBV5-1 and TRBJ1-1; D remains unclear. The source material was unsorted PBMCs, sampled 1.3 years before starting antiretroviral therapy. This sequence was found in a man aged 35 to 55 with HIV. DNA of the CDR3: TGCGCCAGCAGCTTGGGGGGTCATGAAGCTTTCTTT. Its translation is CASSLGGHEAFF.